A single TCR beta chain is shown here with its context. Its target is not known. ViraFEST assay sequencing came after antigen-specific CD4+ T cells were expanded with viral peptide pools. Investigators separated out CD4+ T cells once 10 days of culture had passed. Two doses of either BNT162b2 or mRNA-1273 were given to each participant. A few million PBMC were seeded per well and grown in the presence of about 10 IU/ml IL-2 and 8.5 to 10 ug/ml peptides. This entry belongs to a study of vaccination effects on CD4 cells after COVID-19. General study points: After vaccination of healthy people, only 1 of 255 vaccine-induced clones cross-reacted with common cold coronaviruses.

Some clones are missing from TCRdb's copy, which holds only in-frame ones; the method was immunoSEQ multiplex PCR. The repertoire has roughly 14,000 clones, about 72% of them found once; the top ten carry 9% to 10%. Trimming took 0 bases from V and 13 from J, leaving 21 bases between them. CDR3 length: 15 residues. This clonotype originated in a human donor who received a COVID-19 vaccine. The J gene is TRBJ1-1, the V gene TRBV23-1; a possible D gene is TRBD1 (6 bases). TRBV23-1 is flagged as an ORF with uncertain function. Sequencing was performed on CD4+ T cells from PBMCs cultured with SARS-CoV-2 spike peptides, taken after COVID-19 vaccination. The CDR3 DNA reads TGCGCCAGCAGTCAATCGAGACCCGGGGGCGCCGCCGGTTTCTTT. This encodes CASSQSRPGGAAGFF.